The rows below give T cell receptor beta chains drawn from one sample of a study of post-analysis software for immune sequencing data. TCRdb re-analysed the PCR reads in MiXCR, keeping a single row per CDR3 protein. The sample records 350,000 to 450,000 distinct CDR3 sequences, roughly 40% being singletons. Sequencing was done on a sample of blood. The receptors originated from a girl aged 2-10 years with multiple sclerosis. Each CDR3 is given with its conserved first and last residue.

v_gene,j_gene,CDR3aa
TRBV28,NA,CASRSAAGGAYEQYF
TRBV12-3/TRBV12-4,TRBJ2-2,CASSFGLTGELFF
TRBV5-1,TRBJ2-7,CASSWGYRDEQYF
TRBV10-3,TRBJ2-7,CAIRGGVSSYEQYF
TRBV7-2,TRBJ2-7,CASSLWASGAYEQYF
TRBV27,TRBJ2-7,CASSLRWGIDYEQYF
TRBV3-1,TRBJ2-3,CASSLSGSPDTQYF
TRBV7-9,TRBJ2-4,CASSLQGGGKNIQYF
TRBV29-1,TRBJ1-1,CSVQLSRGDAEAFF
TRBV6-5,TRBJ1-2,CASRRDRVNGYTF
TRBV14,TRBJ1-6,CASSQDWGPGPDSPLHF
TRBV28,TRBJ1-2,CAIKRGNYGYTF
TRBV6-6,TRBJ1-1,CAIKGSNTEAFF
TRBV12-3/TRBV12-4,TRBJ2-3,CASSFSGEGTDTQYF
TRBV7-9,TRBJ2-7,CASSFSGRPYEQYF
TRBV6-2/TRBV6-3,TRBJ2-3,CASSYRTSGTDTQYF
TRBV5-8,TRBJ2-3,CASSVSRVKSTDTQYF
TRBV4-1,TRBJ1-2,CASSQEAGNLYGYTF
TRBV7-2,TRBJ2-1,CATRLAGYNEQFF
TRBV7-9,TRBJ2-1,CASTQTSGRNEQFF
TRBV4-1,TRBJ1-5,CASSQEWEGQPQHF
TRBV5-1,TRBJ1-2,CASSSGQVTNYGYTF
TRBV6-2/TRBV6-3,TRBJ1-2,CASSYGLFNRRLNYGYTF
TRBV29-1,TRBJ1-1,CSVGRGWDPEAFF
TRBV20-1,TRBJ1-6,CSARDWGQGRGNSPLHF
TRBV24-1,TRBJ2-1,CATSDSFSGEYNEQFF
TRBV5-8,TRBJ2-3,CASSFGHSDTQYF
TRBV24-1,TRBJ2-7,CATSDSTDYEQYF
TRBV7-2,TRBJ2-7,CASSLGQLSYEQYF
TRBV28,TRBJ1-5,CASSLYQEGNQPQHF
TRBV20-1,TRBJ2-7,CSARRQRYHYEQYF
TRBV6-2/TRBV6-3,TRBJ2-5,CASSYDPSGDFQETQYF
TRBV2,TRBJ1-1,CASSIQGNTEAFF
TRBV28,TRBJ2-3,CASSPAGGADTQYF
TRBV10-1,TRBJ1-1,CASSEYPTGTMNTEVFF
TRBV24-1,TRBJ2-1,CAPSTGGIALPHNEQFF
TRBV20-1,TRBJ2-1,CSAHNSGGAYYNEQFF
TRBV29-1,TRBJ1-2,CSVEDSGSYGYTF
TRBV2,TRBJ1-5,CASTTRVKNQPQHF
TRBV7-9,NA,CASSSLFGVAGVETQYF
TRBV28,TRBJ2-7,CASSSGTGVEQYF
TRBV20-1,TRBJ2-1,CSARTYVGEEQFF
TRBV7-9,TRBJ2-7,CASSPTGGASIYEQYF
TRBV28,TRBJ2-3,CASSIGSNTDTQYF
TRBV11-2,TRBJ1-1,CASSLVFGAGSNTEAFF
TRBV4-3,TRBJ2-5,CASSQDLSLGPGGTQYF
TRBV10-3,NA,CAINVSATYEQYF
TRBV28,TRBJ2-1,CASSFWSSYNEQFF
TRBV10-3,TRBJ1-5,CAISGGQAGAQPQHF
TRBV5-1,TRBJ1-5,CASSLARTEDDSNQPQHF
TRBV6-1,TRBJ2-7,CASSERGLAHEQYF
TRBV6-6,TRBJ2-5,CASSYFAGVVVGETQYF
TRBV2,TRBJ1-2,CASRELDSTYGYTF
TRBV29-1,TRBJ1-2,CSVATGDVGYTF
TRBV7-9,TRBJ1-2,CASSRTGGGNYGYTF
TRBV5-6,TRBJ2-2,CASSLTIPTADSVFTGELFF